This TCR beta chain was captured by sequencing in a study of blood T cells in healthy people across ages. The CDR3 loop spans 15 amino acids. The germline V gene has CDR1 LGHNA and CDR2 YNFKEQ. V was clipped by 5 bases and J by 6 bases; unmatched bases: 7. The authors ran a second PCR of roughly 6 to 12 cycles using a sample-barcoded 5' primer and a J-beta primer mix. Each TCR beta cDNA got a 12-nucleotide random molecular identifier. TCRdb used MiXCR to reprocess the 5' RACE reads, holding one entry per CDR3 protein. This sample has around 1,600,000 distinct CDR3 sequences, with under 55% found just once.

The gene calls are TRBV4-2 and TRBJ2-1; TRBD2 matches at 10 bases. Source material: blood. The origin of this receptor is a woman between 18 and 30 years old in good health. The CDR3 bases are TGTGCCAGCAGCTTAGAAGGGACTAGCGCCAATGAGCAGTTCTTC. Encoded protein: CASSLEGTSANEQFF.